This is a list of T cell receptor beta chains from one sample in a study of shared clonotypes between healthy human individuals. The data were produced by immunoSEQ multiplex PCR, yet TCRdb's version contains in-frame clones alone and is incomplete. The sample includes around 2,000,000 clones, about 95% of them seen just once. The sample consisted of naive CD8+ T cells sorted from blood. The origin of the receptors is a man younger than 35 in good health. Both conserved end residues are part of each CDR3. Fields, in order: V gene, clone size, J gene, D gene, CDR3 protein. A D gene is named only where the DNA matches it firmly. Part of the rows lack a size; the others show once, few, many or a class for expanded clones.

TRBV13	.	TRBJ1-5	.	CASSQGGQPQHF
TRBV2	.	TRBJ2-7	.	CASSWTSYEQYF
TRBV7-9	.	TRBJ1-1	TRBD1	CASSPQGQIPEAFF
TRBV6-5	once	TRBJ1-2	TRBD1	CAVSEGADYGYTF
TRBV2	.	TRBJ1-4	TRBD1	CASTDPGTGEEKLFF
TRBV7-9	.	TRBJ1-2	TRBD1	CASSPTDRAYGYTF
TRBV29-1	.	TRBJ2-3	.	CSVERTTDTDTQYF
TRBV6-4	.	TRBJ1-4	.	CASSPTGSREKLFF
TRBV30	.	TRBJ2-1	TRBD2	CAWDGAGSHEQFF
TRBV29-1	once	TRBJ2-1	TRBD2	CSVEEASGKSYNEQFF
TRBV27	.	TRBJ2-3	TRBD2	CASSLLLAMSTDTQYF
TRBV4-3	.	TRBJ2-2	TRBD2	CASSPGLAEPLGTGELFF
TRBV4-1	.	TRBJ2-3	.	CASSPSIGGADTQYF
TRBV19	.	TRBJ2-7	.	CASSPGWGAYEQYF
TRBV27	.	TRBJ2-7	TRBD1	CASSADRVEQYF
TRBV6-5	few	TRBJ2-2	.	CASSYAGELFF
TRBV28	.	TRBJ1-5	.	CASGENQPQHF
TRBV4-3	.	TRBJ2-3	.	CASSQMVGTDTQYF
TRBV5-4	.	TRBJ2-5	.	CASSNRAAETQYF
TRBV28	.	TRBJ2-1	.	CASQGPSSYNEQFF
TRBV15	.	TRBJ2-5	.	CATTPRDTGFETQYF
TRBV27	.	TRBJ1-2	.	CASSGGANYGYTF
TRBV6-5	once	TRBJ1-2	.	CASTEGYGYTF
TRBV5-4	.	TRBJ1-4	.	CASSQDSDSTNEKLFF
TRBV27	.	TRBJ1-1	.	CASSLLPEMNTEAFF
TRBV5-6	.	TRBJ2-3	.	CASSLVSASDTQYF
TRBV7-9	.	TRBJ2-1	TRBD1	CASSPGQGASSTYNEQFF
TRBV6-5	.	TRBJ1-1	TRBD1	CASSPGQLFNTEAFF
TRBV2	once	TRBJ1-1	TRBD1	CAITTGTVNTEAFF
TRBV19	.	TRBJ2-5	.	CASSGRGGETQYF
TRBV27	.	TRBJ1-2	TRBD1	CASSGGQRRYGYTF
TRBV4-3	.	TRBJ2-7	TRBD2	CASSQASGTTYEQYF
TRBV27	.	TRBJ1-2	.	CASSLGGAYGYTF